These T cell receptor beta chains were read from a single sample in a study of blood T cell repertoires in COVID-19. Assay used: immunoSEQ multiplex PCR; TCRdb lists only in-frame clones, some missing. Of about half a million clones detected, 80% to 90% appear once; the ten largest clones hold around 7.9%. The material sequenced was PBMCs or T cells enriched from blood (not recorded which). These receptors were obtained from a woman aged 55-75 years who had recovered from COVID-19. CDR3s include the opening cysteine and the closing phenylalanine or tryptophan. A D gene is named only where the DNA matches it firmly. Some rows mark clone size as missing; the rest say once, few, many or name a class of expanded clone.

size	J	D	V	CDR3	DNA
few	TRBJ2-7	NA	TRBV5-4	CASSLRQDTYEQYF	TGTGCCAGCAGCTTGCGGCAGGATACCTACGAGCAGTACTTC
few	TRBJ2-1	NA	TRBV5-1	CASSLEEQNNEQFF	TGCGCCAGCAGCTTGGAGGAACAGAACAATGAGCAGTTCTTC
NA	TRBJ2-1	TRBD1	TRBV18	CASSPLLDREGEQFF	TGTGCCAGCTCACCGCTCCTTGACAGGGAAGGAGAGCAGTTCTTC
NA	TRBJ1-3	NA	TRBV5-1	CASSLAGSWENTIYF	TGCGCCAGCAGCTTGGCGGGGAGTTGGGAAAACACCATATATTTT
NA	TRBJ2-1	TRBD2	TRBV25-1	CASSRAGGNEQFF	TGTGCCAGCAGTCGAGCGGGGGGCAATGAGCAGTTCTTC
NA	TRBJ1-5	TRBD1	TRBV10-3	CAISVYVDRSQPQHF	TGTGCCATCAGTGTTTATGTGGACAGGTCTCAGCCCCAGCATTTT
NA	TRBJ1-5	TRBD1	TRBV24-1	CATSETGTGINQPQHF	TGTGCCACCAGTGAAACCGGGACAGGGATCAATCAGCCCCAGCATTTT
NA	TRBJ2-5	NA	TRBV5-6	CASRPLLQETQYF	TGTGCCAGCAGGCCACTACTACAAGAGACCCAGTACTTC
NA	TRBJ2-5	NA	TRBV6-6	CASSQPGGPGTQYF	TGTGCCAGCAGCCAGCCGGGGGGCCCAGGGACCCAGTACTTC
NA	TRBJ1-1	NA	TRBV10-3	CAISQNSDTEAFF	TGTGCCATCAGCCAAAACAGTGACACTGAAGCTTTCTTT
NA	TRBJ2-3	NA	TRBV4-2	CASTGVHPTDTQYF	TGTGCCAGCACAGGAGTACACCCCACAGATACGCAGTATTTT
NA	TRBJ2-5	NA	TRBV21-1	CASSKNPSGSPKETQYF	TGTGCCAGCAGCAAAAATCCTAGCGGGAGCCCTAAAGAGACCCAGTACTTC
NA	TRBJ1-2	NA	TRBV5-4	CASSLPGEGGYTF	TGTGCCAGCAGCTTGCCAGGGGAGGGCGGCTACACCTTC
NA	TRBJ1-2	NA	TRBV15	CATSREEVYGYTF	TGTGCCACCAGCAGAGAGGAGGTCTATGGCTACACCTTC
NA	TRBJ1-5	NA	TRBV24-1	CATSDSQVPTNQPQHF	TGTGCCACCAGTGATTCCCAGGTTCCAACCAATCAGCCCCAGCATTTT
NA	TRBJ2-2	NA	TRBV7-9	CASSLSQTGELFF	TGTGCCAGCAGCTTATCACAGACCGGGGAGCTGTTTTTT
NA	TRBJ1-1	NA	TRBV6-5	CASSPTDRNTEAFF	TGTGCCAGCAGTCCCACGGACAGGAACACTGAAGCTTTCTTT
once	TRBJ2-3	TRBD2	TRBV19	CASSIASFSGGRTDTQYF	TGTGCCAGTAGTATTGCGTCTTTCAGCGGGGGGAGGACAGATACGCAGTATTTT
few	TRBJ1-1	NA	TRBV19	CASTMTTNTEAFF	TGTGCCAGTACCATGACAACGAACACTGAAGCTTTCTTT
NA	TRBJ1-2	TRBD1	TRBV19	CASSIGQGYGYTF	TGTGCCAGTAGTATAGGACAGGGGTACGGCTACACCTTC
few	TRBJ1-2	TRBD1	TRBV7-2	CASTQDREANYGYTF	TGTGCCAGCACCCAGGACAGGGAGGCTAACTATGGCTACACCTTC
NA	TRBJ2-3	TRBD2	TRBV27	CASSRLAGRGTDTQYF	TGTGCCAGCAGTCGCCTAGCGGGACGGGGGACAGATACGCAGTATTTT
NA	TRBJ2-1	TRBD1	TRBV9	CASSLTPGGSEQFF	TGTGCCAGCAGCTTAACGCCAGGGGGCAGTGAGCAGTTCTTC
NA	TRBJ2-2	TRBD2	TRBV23-1	CASNPGLAGDTGELFF	TGCGCCAGCAACCCGGGACTAGCGGGAGACACCGGGGAGCTGTTTTTT
NA	TRBJ2-7	TRBD2	TRBV3-1/TRBV3-2	CASSQDGTSGVYEQYF	TGTGCCAGCAGCCAAGATGGGACTAGCGGGGTTTACGAGCAGTACTTC
NA	TRBJ2-4	NA	TRBV6-5	CASRTSKNIQYF	TGTGCCAGCAGGACATCCAAAAACATTCAGTACTTC
NA	TRBJ2-3	NA	TRBV19	CASSPQDRSTDTQYF	TGTGCCAGTAGTCCCCAAGACAGATCAACAGATACGCAGTATTTT
NA	TRBJ2-1	NA	TRBV5-1	CASSLKTDNEQFF	TGCGCCAGCAGCTTGAAGACAGACAATGAGCAGTTCTTC
once	TRBJ1-2	NA	TRBV5-1	CASRFSGVGYGYTF	TGCGCCAGCAGGTTTTCAGGGGTCGGCTATGGCTACACCTTC
NA	TRBJ1-2	NA	TRBV24-1	CATRTVWPNYGYTF	TGTGCCACCAGGACAGTTTGGCCGAACTATGGCTACACCTTC
NA	TRBJ1-6	TRBD1	TRBV7-7	CASSRTGLETNSPLHF	TGTGCCAGCAGTAGGACAGGATTAGAAACTAATTCACCCCTCCACTTT
NA	TRBJ1-2	NA	TRBV21-1	CASINGQWGGYTF	TGTGCCAGCATCAACGGACAGTGGGGAGGCTACACCTTC
once	TRBJ2-7	NA	TRBV29-1	CSVVRAYEQYF	TGCAGCGTTGTCAGGGCCTACGAGCAGTACTTC